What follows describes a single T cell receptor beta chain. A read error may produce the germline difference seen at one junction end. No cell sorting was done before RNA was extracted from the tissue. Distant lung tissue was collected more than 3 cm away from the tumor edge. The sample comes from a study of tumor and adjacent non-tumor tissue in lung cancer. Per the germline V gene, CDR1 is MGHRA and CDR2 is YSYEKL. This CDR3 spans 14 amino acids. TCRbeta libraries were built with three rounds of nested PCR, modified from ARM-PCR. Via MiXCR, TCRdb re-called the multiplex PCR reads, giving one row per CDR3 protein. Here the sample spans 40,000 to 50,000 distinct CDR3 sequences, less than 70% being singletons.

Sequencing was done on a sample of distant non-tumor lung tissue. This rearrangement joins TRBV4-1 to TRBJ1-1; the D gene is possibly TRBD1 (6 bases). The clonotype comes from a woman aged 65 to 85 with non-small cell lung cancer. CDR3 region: CAGSHRTENTEAFF. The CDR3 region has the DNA TGCGCTGGCAGCCACCGGACAGAGAACACCGAAGCTTTCTTT.